A single sample gave rise to the 20 T cell receptor beta chains below, sequenced in a study of shared T cell receptors in the human thymus. Clones were sequenced by immunoSEQ multiplex PCR, and TCRdb holds only the in-frame ones, with some missing. The sample holds hundreds of thousands of clones, approximately 83% seen once. This same sample was also taken into another study, of human thymus T cells.

The sequencing input was thymocytes. These TCRs come from a girl less than two years old with a congenital heart defect.

The rearrangement uses TRBV10-3 and TRBJ1-1; TRBD1 agrees at 9 bases. Germline V gene sequence: CDR1 ENHRY, CDR2 SYGVKD. This CDR3 has 16 amino acids. The ends lost 0 bases at V and 4 bases at J; junction bases unmatched: 6. Here the CDR3 DNA reads TGTGCCATCAGTGAGTCCCCAGGACAGGGGTTCACTGAAGCTTTCTTT. Translating it yields CAISESPGQGFTEAFF.

The chain links TRBV4-1 to TRBJ1-2, with D tentatively TRBD1 (5 bases). Trimming cost V 4 bases and J 7 bases, with 22 bases left between them. Germline V lookup: CDR1 MGHRA, CDR2 YSYEKL. This CDR3 has 16 amino acids. CDR3 sequence: CASSRPGLVSPIGYTF. The CDR3, as DNA: TGCGCCAGCAGCCGACCGGGACTGGTATCCCCTATTGGCTACACCTTC.

V usage is TRBV28 and J usage is TRBJ2-3; a weak D match, TRBD1 (5 bases). The CDR3 spans 12 residues. V was clipped by 3 bases and J by 10 bases, with 11 bases between them. The germline gives CDR1 MDHEN, CDR2 SYDVKM. CDR3 nucleotide sequence: TGTGCCAGCAGTTTTTCGGACATTCCGCAGTATTTT. Translation: CASSFSDIPQYF.

The chain couples TRBV29-1 to TRBJ2-1; 8 bases map to TRBD2. CDR1 and CDR2 (germline): SQVTM, ANQGSEA. The CDR3 runs 17 residues. V shed 0 bases and J 3 bases; nucleotides not matched to a gene: 10. The CDR3 sequence is CSVEDGGERGNYNEQFF. The CDR3 nucleotides are TGCAGCGTTGAAGACGGGGGGGAGCGGGGGAACTACAATGAGCAGTTCTTC.

The chain links TRBV29-1 to TRBJ1-1, with TRBD1 identical over 8 bases. There are 10 residues in the CDR3. With V trimmed by 6 bases and J by 7 bases, 1 base remained unmatched. From germline, CDR1 is SQVTM and CDR2 ANQGSEA. CDR3 sequence: CSVGTGEAFF. DNA of the CDR3: TGCAGCGTCGGGACAGGTGAAGCTTTCTTT. Full variable domain (outside the CDR3, taken from reference TRBV29-1 and TRBJ1-1): SAVISQKPSRDICQRGTSLTIQCQVDSQVTMMFWYRQQPGQSLTLIATANQGSEATYESGFVIDKFPISRPNLTFSTLTVSNMSPEDSSIYLCSVGTGEAFFGQGTRLTVV.

This sequence joins TRBV5-8 and TRBJ1-1; tentative D call: TRBD1 (6 bases). The CDR3 has 15 residues. Germline lookup yields CDR1 SGHTS and CDR2 YDEGEE. Deletions cut 1 base from V and 7 bases from J, with 17 bases between. The CDR3 spells CASSLTHRDVGEAFF. In DNA, the CDR3 is TGTGCCAGCAGCTTGACCCACAGGGATGTAGGTGAAGCTTTCTTT.

The CDR3 is CASSQGSISAQEACMEKLFF. The CDR3 DNA reads as TGCGCCAGCAGCCAGGGTTCCATAAGCGCCCAGGAGGCCTGCATGGAAAAACTGTTTTTT. The rearrangement joins TRBV4-1 to TRBJ1-4; no firm D call. Germline values: CDR1 MGHRA, CDR2 YSYEKL. The CDR3 runs to 20 residues. Trimming removed 3 bases at V and 8 bases at J, with 31 bases between.

Notes on this clone: The junction and the germline gene differ at one end; a read error may be behind it. The sample has other DNA sequences that encode this CDR3 too. V usage is TRBV27 and J usage is TRBJ1-6, with D hard to call. Germline values: CDR1 MNHEY, CDR2 SMNVEV (reference sequence). This CDR3 region has 13 residues. The CDR3 sequence is CASSFLYNSPLHF. CDR3 in DNA: TGTGCCAGCAGTTTCCTCTATAATTCCCCCCTCCACTTT.

The CDR3 is CATGSMFEQYF. Written as DNA, the CDR3 is TGTGCCACCGGGAGTATGTTCGAGCAGTACTTC. This sequence joins TRBV15 and TRBJ2-7, with D possibly being TRBD2 (5 bases). Trimming shortened V by 8 bases and J by 6 bases, and 11 bases separated the two germline ends. This CDR3 has 11 amino acids. In germline, CDR1 is LNHNV, CDR2 YYDKDF (reference sequence).

The chain links TRBV28 to TRBJ2-7, with 9 bases fitting TRBD1. The CDR3 contains 20 residues. With 1 base clipped from V and 3 bases from J, the junction kept 19 bases outside the gene matches. Germline values: CDR1 MDHEN, CDR2 SYDVKM. In nucleotides, the CDR3 is TGTGCCAGCAGTTTATCCAACAAGTCCCGGGACAGGGATCTTTTCTACGAGCAGTACTTC. Its protein product is CASSLSNKSRDRDLFYEQYF.

The chain couples TRBV6-1 to TRBJ1-5, with 7 positions matching TRBD1. Germline-derived CDR1 and CDR2 are MNHNS and SASEGT. With V trimmed by 4 bases and J by 6 bases, 9 bases remained unmatched. The CDR3 loop spans 15 amino acids. The CDR3 sequence is CASSGDSRLGQPQHF. The CDR3 bases are TGTGCCAGCAGTGGGGACAGCCGGTTGGGTCAGCCCCAGCATTTT.

The rearrangement links TRBV7-9 to TRBJ2-5; 11 bases are a match to TRBD1. Losses at the gene ends were 2 bases for V and 4 bases for J; bases not matched to a gene: 9. CDR1 is SEHNR, CDR2 FQNEAQ, per germline (reference sequence). The CDR3 contains 17 residues. CDR3 in amino acids: CASSLIRTGGAGETQYF. DNA for the CDR3: TGTGCCAGCAGCTTAATACGGACAGGGGGCGCGGGAGAGACCCAGTACTTC. Filled out from reference TRBV7-9 and TRBJ2-5, the complete variable domain reads DTGVSQNPRHKITKRGQNVTFRCDPISEHNRLYWYRQTLGQGPEFLTYFQNEAQLEKSRLLSDRFSAERPKGSFSTLEIQRTEQGDSAMYLCASSLIRTGGAGETQYFGPGTRLLVL.

V usage is TRBV9 and J usage is TRBJ1-1, with TRBD1 as a possible D gene (6 bases). The V end was cut by 0 bases, the J end by 0 bases, with 9 bases between. CDR3 size: 15 residues. CDR1 and CDR2 from the germline V gene are SGDLS and YYNGEE. The CDR3 bases are TGTGCCAGCAGCGTAGTGAGGGGGATGAACACTGAAGCTTTCTTT. It specifies CASSVVRGMNTEAFF.

The rearrangement joins TRBV2 to TRBJ1-2; D is unclear. The V gene lost 6 bases and the J gene lost 6 bases, with 20 bases spanning the gap. CDR3 length: 15 residues. The germline V gene has CDR1 SNHLY and CDR2 FYNNEI. The CDR3 protein is CASRRSGRRGNGYTF. CDR3 sequence (DNA): TGTGCCAGCAGGAGATCCGGGAGAAGAGGGAATGGCTACACCTTC.

The V and J genes are TRBV7-2 and TRBJ1-2; D gene unclear. This CDR3 region has 17 residues. In germline, CDR1 is SGHTA, CDR2 FQGNSA. V gave up 1 base and J gave up 5 bases, with 20 bases separating them. The CDR3 DNA follows: TGTGCCAGCAGCTTAGGCCAACTGGGCTGGCAATGGTATGGCTACACCTTC. This gives the protein CASSLGQLGWQWYGYTF.

The V call is TRBV4-3, the J call TRBJ2-3; 9 bases are a match to TRBD1. The CDR3 extends over 16 amino acids. CDR1 LGHNA and CDR2 YSLEER come from the germline V gene. J was trimmed by 3 bases and V by 1 base; bases with no gene match: 5. DNA for the CDR3: TGCGCCAGCAGCCAAGGTGCGACAGGGGGAACAGATACGCAGTATTTT. Translated: CASSQGATGGTDTQYF.

The genes are TRBV10-3 and TRBJ1-3; D is unclear. V gave up 2 bases and J gave up 0 bases, with 11 bases separating them. Per the germline V gene, CDR1 is ENHRY and CDR2 is SYGVKD. The CDR3 has 16 residues. The CDR3 loop reads CAISESVASSGNTIYF. The CDR3 DNA reads TGTGCCATCAGTGAGAGTGTGGCCTCCTCTGGAAACACCATATATTTT.

This clone showed up just once. The J gene is TRBJ2-1, the V gene TRBV4-1, with D perhaps TRBD1 (6 bases). This CDR3 region has 15 residues. Germline V gene lookup returns CDR1 MGHRA and CDR2 YSYEKL. V was cut by 4 bases and J by 2 bases, with 12 bases left in between. The CDR3 nucleotides are TGCGCCAGCAGCCTAGGACAGAAAACCTACAATGAGCAGTTCTTC. This sequence encodes CASSLGQKTYNEQFF.

This clone was picked up one time. The chain employs TRBV10-1 and TRBJ1-1, with 7 positions matching TRBD1. CDR3 length: 14 amino acids. Per the germline V gene, CDR1 is WNHNN and CDR2 is SYGVQD (reference sequence). V trimming: 6 bases; J trimming: 0 bases; junction bases outside the gene matches: 4. The CDR3 sequence is CASSRGTVNTEAFF. CDR3 DNA sequence: TGCGCCAGCAGCCGGGGGACAGTGAACACTGAAGCTTTCTTT.

The V and J genes are TRBV13 and TRBJ1-6, with TRBD1 matching 8 bases. This CDR3 spans 17 amino acids. Germline V gene data show CDR1 as PRHDT and CDR2 as FYEKMQ (reference sequence). Trimming took 5 bases from V and 8 from J; bases not matched to a gene: 14. The CDR3 coding sequence is TGTGCCAGCAGCGCAGGGGGCTACAGGGGGACTCATTCACCCCTCCACTTT. Translated, it gives CASSAGGYRGTHSPLHF.